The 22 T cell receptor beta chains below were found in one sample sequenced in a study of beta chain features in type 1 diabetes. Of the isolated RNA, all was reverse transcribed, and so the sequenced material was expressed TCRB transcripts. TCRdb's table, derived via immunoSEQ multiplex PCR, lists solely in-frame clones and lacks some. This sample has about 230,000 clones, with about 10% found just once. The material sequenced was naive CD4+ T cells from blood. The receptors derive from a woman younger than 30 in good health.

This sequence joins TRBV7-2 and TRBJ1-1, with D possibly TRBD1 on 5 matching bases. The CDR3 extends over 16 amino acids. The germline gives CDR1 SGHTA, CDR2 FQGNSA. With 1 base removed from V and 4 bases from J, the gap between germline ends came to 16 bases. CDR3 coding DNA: TGTGCCAGCAGCTTAGTCTCCAGCGTTAGGGGCACTGAAGCTTTCTTT. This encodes CASSLVSSVRGTEAFF.

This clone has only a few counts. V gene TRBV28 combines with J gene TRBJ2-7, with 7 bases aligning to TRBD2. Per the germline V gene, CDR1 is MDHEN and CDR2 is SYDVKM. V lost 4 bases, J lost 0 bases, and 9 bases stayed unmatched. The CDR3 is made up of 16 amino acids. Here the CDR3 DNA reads TGTGCCAGCAGTTCCACGGGGGAGGGCACCTCCTACGAGCAGTACTTC. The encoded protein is CASSSTGEGTSYEQYF.

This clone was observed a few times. The CDR3 loop is CASSLSPNYEQYF. In nucleotides, the CDR3 is TGTGCCAGCAGCTTATCCCCAAACTACGAGCAGTACTTC. This chain links TRBV7-2 with TRBJ2-7; D remains ambiguous. Trimming shortened V by 2 bases and J by 3 bases, and 8 bases separated the two germline ends. Germline V gene lookup returns CDR1 SGHTA and CDR2 FQGNSA. The CDR3 extends over 13 amino acids.

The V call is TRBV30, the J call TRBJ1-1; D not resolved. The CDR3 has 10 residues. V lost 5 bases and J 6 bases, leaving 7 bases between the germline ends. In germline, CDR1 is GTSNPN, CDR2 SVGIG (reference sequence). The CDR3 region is CAWSGSEAFF. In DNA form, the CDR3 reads TGTGCCTGGTCCGGGTCTGAAGCTTTCTTT.

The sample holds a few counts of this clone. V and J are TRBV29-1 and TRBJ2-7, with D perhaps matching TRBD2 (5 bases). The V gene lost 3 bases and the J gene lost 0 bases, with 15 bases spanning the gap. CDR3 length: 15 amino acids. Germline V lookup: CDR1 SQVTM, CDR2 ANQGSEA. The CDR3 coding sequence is TGCAGCGTTGATCTCGGAGCGGCGGACTCCTACGAGCAGTACTTC. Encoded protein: CSVDLGAADSYEQYF.

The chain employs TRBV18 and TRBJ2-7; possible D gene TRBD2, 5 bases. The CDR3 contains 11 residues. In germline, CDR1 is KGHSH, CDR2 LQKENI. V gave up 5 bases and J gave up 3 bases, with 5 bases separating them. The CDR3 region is CASSAGYEQYF. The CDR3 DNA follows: TGTGCCAGCTCAGCGGGCTACGAGCAGTACTTC.

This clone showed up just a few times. CDR3 in amino acids: CASKLLGQGGGGANVLTF. CDR3 DNA sequence: TGTGCCAGCAAACTTTTGGGACAGGGAGGAGGTGGGGCCAACGTCCTGACTTTC. The V gene is TRBV7-9, the J gene TRBJ2-6; 9 bases match TRBD1. The CDR3 is made up of 18 amino acids. Per the germline V gene, CDR1 is SEHNR and CDR2 is FQNEAQ (reference sequence). J was trimmed by 3 bases and V by 7 bases; bases with no gene match: 13.

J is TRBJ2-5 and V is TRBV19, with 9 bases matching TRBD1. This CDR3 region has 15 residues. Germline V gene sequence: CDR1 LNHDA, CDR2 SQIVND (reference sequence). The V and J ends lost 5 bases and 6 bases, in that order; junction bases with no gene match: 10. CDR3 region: CASSGRPGQGQTQYF. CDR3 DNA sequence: TGTGCCAGTAGTGGAAGACCGGGACAGGGACAGACCCAGTACTTC.

The chain's CDR3 is CASSLVQATVYGYTF. CDR3 nucleotide sequence: TGCGCCAGCAGCTTGGTACAGGCGACCGTCTATGGCTACACCTTC. The chain employs TRBV5-1 and TRBJ1-2; perhaps TRBD1 as D (5 bases). CDR3 length: 15 residues. CDR1 is SGHRS, CDR2 YFSETQ, per germline. V dropped 0 bases and J dropped 4 bases, with 13 bases sitting between them. Variable domain in full (rest from reference TRBV5-1 and TRBJ1-2): KAGVTQTPRYLIKTRGQQVTLSCSPISGHRSVSWYQQTPGQGLQFLFEYFSETQRNKGNFPGRFSGRQFSNSRSEMNVSTLELGDSALYLCASSLVQATVYGYTFGSGTRLTVV.

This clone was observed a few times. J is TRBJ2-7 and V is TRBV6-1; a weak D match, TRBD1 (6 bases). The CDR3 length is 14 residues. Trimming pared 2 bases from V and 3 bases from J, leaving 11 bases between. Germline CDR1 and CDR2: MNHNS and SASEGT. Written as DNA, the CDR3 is TGTGCCAGCAGTGAACAGGGGTTTGACTACGAGCAGTACTTC. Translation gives CASSEQGFDYEQYF.

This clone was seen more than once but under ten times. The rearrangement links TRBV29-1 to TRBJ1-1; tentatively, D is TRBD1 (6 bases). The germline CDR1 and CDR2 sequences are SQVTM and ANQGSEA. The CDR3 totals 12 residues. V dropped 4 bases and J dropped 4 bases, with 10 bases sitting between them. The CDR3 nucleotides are TGCAGCGTTGTCCCCAGGGGCACTGAAGCTTTCTTT. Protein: CSVVPRGTEAFF.

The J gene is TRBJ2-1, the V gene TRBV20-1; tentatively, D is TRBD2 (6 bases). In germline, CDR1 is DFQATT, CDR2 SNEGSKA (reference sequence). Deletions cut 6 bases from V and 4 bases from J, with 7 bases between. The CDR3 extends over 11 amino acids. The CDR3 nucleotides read TGCAGTGCGGGAGGTTACAATGAGCAGTTCTTC. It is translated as CSAGGYNEQFF.

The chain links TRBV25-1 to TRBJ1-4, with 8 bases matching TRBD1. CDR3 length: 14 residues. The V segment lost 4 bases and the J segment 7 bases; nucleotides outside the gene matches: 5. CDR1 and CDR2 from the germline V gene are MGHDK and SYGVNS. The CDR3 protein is CASSADRAGEKLFF. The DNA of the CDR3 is TGTGCCAGCAGTGCGGACAGGGCGGGTGAAAAACTGTTTTTT. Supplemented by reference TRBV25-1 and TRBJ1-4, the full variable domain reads EADIYQTPRYLVIGTGKKITLECSQTMGHDKMYWYQQDPGMELHLIHYSYGVNSTEKGDLSSESTVSRIRTEHFPLTLESARPSHTSQYLCASSADRAGEKLFFGSGTQLSVL.

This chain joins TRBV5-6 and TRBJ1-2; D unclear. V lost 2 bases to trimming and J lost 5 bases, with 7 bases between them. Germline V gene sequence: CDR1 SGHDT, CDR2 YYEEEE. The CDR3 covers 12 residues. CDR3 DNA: TGTGCCAGCAGCTTCGGTTCGTATGGCTACACCTTC. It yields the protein CASSFGSYGYTF.

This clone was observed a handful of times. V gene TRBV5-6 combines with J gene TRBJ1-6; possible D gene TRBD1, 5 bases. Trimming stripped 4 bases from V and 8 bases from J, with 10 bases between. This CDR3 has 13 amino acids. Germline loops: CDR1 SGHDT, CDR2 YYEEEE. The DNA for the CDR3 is TGTGCCAGCAGCCCGGACATTGATTCACCCCTCCACTTT. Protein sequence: CASSPDIDSPLHF.

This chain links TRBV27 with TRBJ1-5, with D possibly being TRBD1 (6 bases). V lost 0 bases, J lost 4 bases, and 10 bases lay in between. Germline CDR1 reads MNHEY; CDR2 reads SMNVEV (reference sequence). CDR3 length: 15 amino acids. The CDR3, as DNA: TGTGCCAGCAGTTTATCGACCCAGGGGAATCAGCCCCAGCATTTT. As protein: CASSLSTQGNQPQHF.

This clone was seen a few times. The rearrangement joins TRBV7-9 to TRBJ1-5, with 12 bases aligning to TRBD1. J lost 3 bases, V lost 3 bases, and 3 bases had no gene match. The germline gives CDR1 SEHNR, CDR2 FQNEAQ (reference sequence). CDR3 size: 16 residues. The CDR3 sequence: CASSLGTGGLNQPQHF. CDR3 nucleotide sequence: TGTGCCAGCAGCTTGGGGACAGGGGGCCTCAATCAGCCCCAGCATTTT.

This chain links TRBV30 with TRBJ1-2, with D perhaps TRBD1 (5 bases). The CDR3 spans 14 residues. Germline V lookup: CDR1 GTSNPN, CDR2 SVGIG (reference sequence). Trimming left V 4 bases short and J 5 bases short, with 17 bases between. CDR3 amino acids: CAWTQRGFPYGYTF. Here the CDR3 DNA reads TGTGCCTGGACCCAACGGGGGTTCCCGTATGGCTACACCTTC.

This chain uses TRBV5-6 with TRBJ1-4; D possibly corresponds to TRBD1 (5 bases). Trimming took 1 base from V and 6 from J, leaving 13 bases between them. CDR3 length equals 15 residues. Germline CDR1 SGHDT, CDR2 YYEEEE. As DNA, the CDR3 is TGTGCCAGCAGCTTGCCACAGGCGGCTGATGAAAAACTGTTTTTT. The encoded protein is CASSLPQAADEKLFF.

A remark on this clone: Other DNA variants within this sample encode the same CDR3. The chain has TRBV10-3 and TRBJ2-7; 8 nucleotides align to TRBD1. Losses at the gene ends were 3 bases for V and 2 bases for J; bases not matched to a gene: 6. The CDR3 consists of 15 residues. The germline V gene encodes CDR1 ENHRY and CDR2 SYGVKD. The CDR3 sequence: CAISEPGQGTYEQYF. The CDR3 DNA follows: TGTGCCATCAGTGAACCCGGACAGGGAACCTACGAGCAGTACTTC.

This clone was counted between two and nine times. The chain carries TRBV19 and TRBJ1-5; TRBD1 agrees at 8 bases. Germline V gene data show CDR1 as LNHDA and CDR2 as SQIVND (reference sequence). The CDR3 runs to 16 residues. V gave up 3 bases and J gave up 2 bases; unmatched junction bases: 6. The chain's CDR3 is CASSIVRGLGNQPQHF. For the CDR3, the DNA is TGTGCCAGTAGTATTGTCAGGGGGCTCGGCAATCAGCCCCAGCATTTT. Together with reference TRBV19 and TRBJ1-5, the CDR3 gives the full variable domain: DGGITQSPKYLFRKEGQNVTLSCEQNLNHDAMYWYRQDPGQGLRLIYYSQIVNDFQKGDIAEGYSVSREKKESFPLTVTSAQKNPTAFYLCASSIVRGLGNQPQHFGDGTRLSIL.

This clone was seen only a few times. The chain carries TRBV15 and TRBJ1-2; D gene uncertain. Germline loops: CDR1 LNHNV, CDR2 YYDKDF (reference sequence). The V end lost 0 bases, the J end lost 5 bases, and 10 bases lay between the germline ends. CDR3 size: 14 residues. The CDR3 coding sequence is TGTGCCACCAGCAGAGATGTAGGGAGTTATGGCTACACCTTC. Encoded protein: CATSRDVGSYGYTF.